The 30 T cell receptor beta chains given below trace back to one sample, sequenced in a study of cytomegalovirus exposure and HLA in healthy donors (dated by TCRdb to 2016 to 2017). The protocol used for the library was the immunoSEQ multiplex PCR assay. For the multiplex PCR, a mixture combining 60 forward primers for TCR Vbeta segments and 13 reverse primers for TCR Jbeta segments was used. In its TCRdb copy, this immuneACCESS table keeps in-frame sequences only and misses some clones. Where compared with another copy, unresolved V genes explain less than half of these, and the others have no known cause. A total of under 130,000 clones appear in this sample, around 15% of them only once. Together, the top ten hold around 0.83% of the sample. The sequencing sample was made of PBMCs. Source of these receptors: a female donor in good health and CMV-seronegative.

The V call is TRBV9, the J call TRBJ2-3, with D tentatively TRBD2 (7 bases). Germline V gene lookup returns CDR1 SGDLS and CDR2 YYNGEE. The CDR3 extends over 15 amino acids. V shed 4 bases and J shed 4 bases, with 16 bases lying between them. The CDR3: CASSPGGGGADTQYF. The CDR3 nucleotides read TGTGCCAGCAGCCCTGGAGGGGGAGGGGCAGATACGCAGTATTTT.

This chain links TRBV25-1 with TRBJ2-7; 8 nucleotides match TRBD1. The germline gives CDR1 MGHDK, CDR2 SYGVNS. This CDR3 is 15 amino acids long. V shed 0 bases and J 5 bases; nucleotides not matched to a gene: 6. CDR3 residues: CASSEYAGGAHEQYF. The CDR3 nucleotides read TGTGCCAGCAGTGAATATGCAGGGGGCGCCCACGAGCAGTACTTC.

This clone has just a few counts. J is TRBJ2-5 and V is TRBV6-6, with TRBD2 matching over 8 bases. The CDR3 extends over 14 amino acids. V lost 6 bases and J lost 3; bases outside the gene matches: 6. Germline V gene data show CDR1 as MNHNY and CDR2 as SVGAGI (reference sequence). Here the CDR3 DNA reads TGTGCCAGCAGCAGAGGACTAGCTAAAGAGACCCAGTACTTC. Amino acid sequence: CASSRGLAKETQYF.

The chain is built from TRBV27 and TRBJ1-2; 9 bases fit TRBD1. The CDR3 consists of 17 residues. The germline CDR1 and CDR2 sequences are MNHEY and SMNVEV (reference sequence). V was clipped by 5 bases and J by 6 bases; unmatched bases: 16. CDR3 loop: CASSPFQNHRDRDGYTF. Here the CDR3 DNA reads TGTGCCAGCAGTCCCTTCCAAAACCACCGGGACAGGGATGGCTACACCTTC.

The chain has TRBV18 and TRBJ2-2, with 8 positions matching TRBD2. The CDR3 is 15 residues long. V was pared by 3 bases and J by 0 bases, with 0 bases of the junction left unmatched. Per the germline V gene, CDR1 is KGHSH and CDR2 is LQKENI. CDR3 bases: TGTGCCAGCTCACCGCGGGGGGCGAACACCGGGGAGCTGTTTTTT. Amino acid sequence: CASSPRGANTGELFF.

This clone was picked up a small number of times. The gene calls are TRBV4-3 and TRBJ2-1; D might be TRBD1 (6 bases). CDR1 is LGHNA, CDR2 YSLEER, per germline. The CDR3 is 15 amino acids. V was pared by 0 bases and J by 5 bases, with 11 bases between. CDR3 sequence: CASSQERGFNNEQFF. In DNA, the CDR3 is TGCGCCAGCAGCCAAGAGAGGGGGTTCAACAATGAGCAGTTCTTC.

The chain links TRBV18 to TRBJ1-1; D is possibly TRBD1 (5 bases). The CDR3 totals 11 residues. Looked up from germline, CDR1 is KGHSH and CDR2 is LQKENI. The V end lost 2 bases, the J end lost 11 bases, and 9 bases lay between the germline ends. CDR3 residues: CASSPGAQAFF. The CDR3 bases are TGTGCCAGCTCACCAGGGGCCCAGGCTTTCTTT.

This clone was counted a few times. The chain links TRBV5-5 to TRBJ2-5, with 7 bases fitting TRBD1. The CDR3 is 13 amino acids. Germline CDR1 reads SGHKS; CDR2 reads YYEKEE (reference sequence). V was clipped by 4 bases and J by 8 bases; unmatched bases: 8. The CDR3 sequence is CASSPRQGRTQYF. CDR3 DNA: TGTGCCAGCAGCCCGAGACAGGGAAGAACCCAGTACTTC.

V gene TRBV19 combines with J gene TRBJ1-2; D gene uncertain. Germline CDR1 and CDR2: LNHDA and SQIVND (reference sequence). The CDR3 is 13 residues long. Trimming shortened V by 4 bases and J by 7 bases, and 13 bases separated the two germline ends. The CDR3 bases are TGTGCCAGTAGTACACTGACGACTTCTGGCTACACCTTC. This gives the protein CASSTLTTSGYTF.

This clone has a handful of counts. Mismatch with germline at one junction end may stem from a read error. This rearrangement joins TRBV4-1 to TRBJ1-4, with 10 bases matching TRBD1. CDR3 size: 16 residues. CDR1 MGHRA and CDR2 YSYEKL come from the germline V gene. The CDR3: CASRQGAGTGVEKLFF. The DNA for the CDR3 is TGCGCCAGCAGACAAGGGGCCGGGACAGGGGTTGAAAAACTGTTTTTT.

The CDR3 loop is CASKRSPGGSYTGELFF. The CDR3, as DNA: TGCGCCAGCAAACGTTCCCCTGGCGGTTCGTACACCGGGGAGCTGTTTTTT. V is TRBV10-2 and J is TRBJ2-2; D uncertain. Trimming pared 7 bases from V and 3 bases from J, leaving 21 bases between. The CDR3 is made up of 17 amino acids. Germline lookup yields CDR1 WSHSY and CDR2 SAAADI.

The V gene is TRBV7-2, the J gene TRBJ2-5; 12 bases are a match to TRBD2. Unmatched junction bases numbered 4, after V lost 5 bases and J lost 3 bases. CDR1 is SGHTA and CDR2 is FQGNSA in the germline V gene. This CDR3 has 15 residues. The CDR3 DNA reads TGTGCCAGCAGCAAGACTAGCGGGGGTGAAGAGACCCAGTACTTC. Amino acids: CASSKTSGGEETQYF.

This clone was seen just once. The chain links TRBV11-2 to TRBJ2-3; 8 bases align to TRBD2. There are 17 residues in the CDR3. With 1 base clipped from V and 1 base from J, the junction kept 7 bases outside the gene matches. CDR1 and CDR2 (germline): SGHAT, FQNNGV. The chain's CDR3 is CASSLAASGSRTDTQYF. The CDR3 coding sequence is TGTGCCAGCAGCTTAGCGGCTAGCGGGTCGCGCACAGATACGCAGTATTTT.

V is TRBV7-3 and J is TRBJ2-1; TRBD1 matches at 9 bases. CDR1 SGHTA and CDR2 FQGTGA come from the germline V gene. This CDR3 spans 15 amino acids. Losses at the gene ends were 5 bases for V and 8 bases for J; bases not matched to a gene: 10. The CDR3 protein is CASSKGSTGGDEQFF. CDR3 DNA sequence: TGTGCCAGCAGCAAGGGGTCGACAGGGGGGGATGAGCAGTTCTTC.

In this sample, this clone turned up a few times. The chain is built from TRBV29-1 and TRBJ2-7; tentatively, D is TRBD2 (6 bases). Per the germline V gene, CDR1 is SQVTM and CDR2 is ANQGSEA. V was cut by 4 bases and J by 0 bases, with 7 bases left in between. The CDR3 spans 12 residues. The CDR3 spells CSVVDYSYEQYF. The CDR3 DNA sequence: TGCAGCGTTGTGGACTACTCCTACGAGCAGTACTTC.

This clone has more than one count but fewer than ten. This rearrangement joins TRBV4-3 to TRBJ2-7; TRBD1 agrees at 10 bases. The CDR3 has 15 amino acids. Germline CDR1 and CDR2: LGHNA and YSLEER. The J segment lost 4 bases and the V segment lost 0 bases, leaving 3 bases of the junction unmatched. CDR3 amino acids: CASSQEPGQGYEQYF. CDR3 nucleotide sequence: TGCGCCAGCAGCCAAGAGCCGGGACAGGGGTACGAGCAGTACTTC.

V is TRBV27 and J is TRBJ1-1, with 8 bases fitting TRBD1. V was pared by 5 bases and J by 4 bases, with 6 bases of the junction left unmatched. CDR1 is MNHEY and CDR2 is SMNVEV in the germline V gene (reference sequence). This CDR3 region has 14 residues. In nucleotides, the CDR3 is TGTGCCAGCAGTGGTCAGGGGGCTTTCACTGAAGCTTTCTTT. This gives the protein CASSGQGAFTEAFF.

This clone was picked up a small number of times. This chain uses TRBV9 with TRBJ2-3, with 9 nucleotides matching TRBD2. The CDR3 is made up of 14 amino acids. In germline, CDR1 is SGDLS, CDR2 YYNGEE. The J segment lost 4 bases and the V segment lost 4 bases, leaving 4 bases of the junction unmatched. CDR3 sequence reads: CASSPGLAPDTQYF. The CDR3 bases are TGTGCCAGCAGCCCGGGACTAGCCCCAGATACGCAGTATTTT.

The rearrangement uses TRBV5-1 and TRBJ2-5; unclear D gene. Per germline, CDR1 SGHRS and CDR2 YFSETQ. This CDR3 spans 13 amino acids. Trimming took 0 bases from V and 1 from J, leaving 4 bases between them. The CDR3 is CASSLGAQETQYF. The CDR3 bases are TGCGCCAGCAGCTTGGGGGCCCAAGAGACCCAGTACTTC. The whole variable domain, remainder taken from reference TRBV5-1 and TRBJ2-5, is KAGVTQTPRYLIKTRGQQVTLSCSPISGHRSVSWYQQTPGQGLQFLFEYFSETQRNKGNFPGRFSGRQFSNSRSEMNVSTLELGDSALYLCASSLGAQETQYFGPGTRLLVL.

The CDR3, as DNA: TGTGCCAGCAGCTCCAGCGGGACAGGGACTACTTTCTTT. Translating it yields CASSSSGTGTTFF. The chain links TRBV7-6 to TRBJ1-1, with 9 bases matching TRBD1. Trimming at V came to 4 bases and at J to 12 bases, leaving 9 bases not matched to a gene. This CDR3 region has 13 residues. Per germline, CDR1 SGHVS and CDR2 FNYEAQ.

This chain joins TRBV10-2 and TRBJ1-1; D remains unclear. The length of the CDR3 is 13 residues. Germline CDR1 is WSHSY and CDR2 is SAAADI. V dropped 8 bases and J dropped 0 bases, with 10 bases sitting between them. CDR3 loop: CASFSGVNTEAFF. The DNA for the CDR3 is TGCGCCAGCTTCTCCGGAGTGAACACTGAAGCTTTCTTT.

This clone was seen a few times. J is TRBJ1-5 and V is TRBV4-1, with TRBD1 as a possible D gene (6 bases). V lost 5 bases to trimming and J lost 4 bases, with 15 bases between them. The CDR3 sequence is 15 residues long. Per germline, CDR1 MGHRA and CDR2 YSYEKL. This chain's CDR3 is CASSTRDNSNQPQHF. CDR3 in DNA: TGCGCCAGCAGCACCCGGGACAATAGTAATCAGCCCCAGCATTTT.

CDR3 protein: CASSREGGWVFAEAFF. CDR3 DNA sequence: TGTGCCAGCAGCCGGGAAGGCGGCTGGGTATTCGCTGAAGCTTTCTTT. The rearrangement uses TRBV5-6 and TRBJ1-1; D is undetermined. V was cut by 4 bases and J by 6 bases, with 22 bases left in between. Germline V lookup: CDR1 SGHDT, CDR2 YYEEEE. The CDR3 has 16 residues.

V and J are TRBV7-8 and TRBJ1-5, with 8 nucleotides matching TRBD1. After removal of 7 bases from V and 3 bases from J, the junction contained 8 bases not matched to a gene. This CDR3 contains 15 residues. Germline CDR1 is SGHVS and CDR2 is FQNEAQ. CDR3 sequence (DNA): TGTGCCAGCACCCGGACAGGGTTCAACAATCAGCCCCAGCATTTT. Encoded protein: CASTRTGFNNQPQHF.

The J gene is TRBJ2-2, the V gene TRBV6-4, with D maybe TRBD1 (6 bases). Germline V gene data show CDR1 as MRHNA and CDR2 as SNTAGT. The CDR3 is 13 residues long. V gave up 4 bases and J gave up 5 bases, with 8 bases separating them. The CDR3 protein is CASSAGQTGELFF. In DNA, the CDR3 is TGTGCCAGCAGTGCGGGACAAACCGGGGAGCTGTTTTTT.

This clone was detected only a few times. The genes are TRBV4-1 and TRBJ2-1; 7 bases line up with TRBD2. Trimming at V came to 2 bases and at J to 0 bases, leaving 7 bases not matched to a gene. The germline V gene encodes CDR1 MGHRA and CDR2 YSYEKL. The CDR3 is made up of 17 amino acids. The CDR3 DNA reads TGCGCCAGCAGCCAACGACTAGCTCCGAGCTCCTACAATGAGCAGTTCTTC. This translates into CASSQRLAPSSYNEQFF.

In this sample, this clone turned up a few times. The V call is TRBV2, the J call TRBJ1-2; D is ambiguous. CDR1 SNHLY and CDR2 FYNNEI come from the germline V gene. V lost 4 bases and J 1 base, leaving 13 bases between the germline ends. This CDR3 has 15 amino acids. The CDR3 region is CASSVKGAINYGYTF. As DNA, the CDR3 is TGTGCCAGCAGTGTTAAGGGAGCCATTAACTATGGCTACACCTTC. The variable domain in full, completed from reference TRBV2 and TRBJ1-2, reads EPEVTQTPSHQVTQMGQEVILRCVPISNHLYFYWYRQILGQKVEFLVSFYNNEISEKSEIFDDQFSVERPDGSNFTLKIRSTKLEDSAMYFCASSVKGAINYGYTFGSGTRLTVV.

This clone was recorded a few times. J is TRBJ1-1 and V is TRBV9, with D possibly being TRBD1 (6 bases). This CDR3 region has 14 residues. V lost 2 bases, J lost 4 bases, and 12 bases lay in between. Germline V gene sequence: CDR1 SGDLS, CDR2 YYNGEE. DNA of the CDR3: TGTGCCAGCAGCGTGACAGGATGGAGCACTGAAGCTTTCTTT. Encoded protein: CASSVTGWSTEAFF.

This clone turned up a few times. V gene TRBV5-1 combines with J gene TRBJ1-1; D is unclear. Germline CDR1 SGHRS, CDR2 YFSETQ. The V and J ends lost 0 bases and 0 bases respectively, with 9 bases between them. The CDR3 has 15 amino acids. The CDR3 bases are TGCGCCAGCAGCTTGGGTCCGGGGATGAACACTGAAGCTTTCTTT. Protein: CASSLGPGMNTEAFF.

This chain joins TRBV7-8 and TRBJ2-7; 14 bases agree with TRBD2. CDR1 and CDR2 from the germline V gene are SGHVS and FQNEAQ. V was clipped by 7 bases and J by 4 bases; unmatched bases: 6. CDR3 length equals 15 residues. CDR3 sequence: CASNPWTSGGYEQYF. The CDR3 DNA is TGTGCCAGCAACCCCTGGACTAGCGGGGGGTACGAGCAGTACTTC.